These 29 T cell receptor beta chains originate from one sample sequenced in a study of regulatory T cells in long-lasting Graves disease. Sequencing libraries for TCR beta were prepared with iRepertoire HTBI primers and Arm-PCR of CDR3 regions. TCRdb re-called the multiplex PCR reads with MiXCR, one entry per CDR3 protein. This sample carries 560,000 or so distinct CDR3 sequences, 15% to 20% of them seen once, and the ten largest clones take about 12%. Time point defined: newly diagnosed GD, antithyroid drugs for less than 3 months. The authors made the TCR library using RNA they extracted from PBMCs. The same data also went into a second study, on T cells in Graves' hyperthyroidism and ophthalmopathy.

The source material was peripheral blood mononuclear cells (PBMCs), sampled at new diagnosis, from a patient treated with antithyroid drugs. These receptors were collected from a man aged 18 to 30 with Graves disease.

Comment on this clonotype: One base away lies a much larger clone, so this may be a sequencing read error. CDR3 region: CASSLGGRARYNEQFF. As DNA, the CDR3 is TGTGCCAGCAGCTTAGGGGGCAGGGCCCGATACAATGAGCAGTTCTTC. The chain has TRBV7-9 and TRBJ2-5, with D perhaps matching TRBD1 (5 bases). The J call may be incorrect, as the DNA end agrees better with TRBJ2-1. CDR3 length equals 16 residues. Germline V gene lookup returns CDR1 SEHNR and CDR2 FQNEAQ (reference sequence).

This clonotype was picked up many times. This rearrangement joins TRBV12-3 or TRBV12-4 to TRBJ2-7; the match to TRBD2 covers 8 bases. J lost 4 bases, V lost 1 base, and 3 bases had no gene match. This CDR3 spans 14 amino acids. DNA for the CDR3: TGTGCCAGCAGTTTAGTTAGCGGGGTTTACGAGCAGTACTTC. Its translation is CASSLVSGVYEQYF.

The sample holds a few counts of this clonotype. The V call is TRBV20-1, the J call TRBJ1-3; the match to TRBD1 covers 8 bases. The length of the CDR3 is 19 residues. Per germline, CDR1 DFQATT and CDR2 SNEGSKA (reference sequence). The trim removed 3 bases at V and 0 bases at J, leaving 16 bases unmatched. The CDR3 region has the DNA TGCAGTGCTAGCCGTGACGAGACAGGGGCCTTCCTCTCTGGAAACACCATATATTTT. It specifies CSASRDETGAFLSGNTIYF.

Concerning this clonotype itself: With a much larger clone just one base away, this may be a read error. The chain employs TRBV5-6 and TRBJ2-7; 9 bases match TRBD1. Germline values: CDR1 SGHDT, CDR2 YYEEEE. The CDR3 runs to 15 residues. CDR3 protein: CAGSLRRMATGGKYF. The CDR3 nucleotides read TGTGCCGGCAGCTTGAGGCGGATGGCGACAGGGGGAAAATACTTC.

This clonotype was seen at least ten times. This rearrangement joins TRBV27 to TRBJ2-5; perhaps TRBD2 as D (5 bases). The CDR3 loop spans 13 amino acids. Germline loops: CDR1 MNHEY, CDR2 SMNVEV (reference sequence). The V gene lost 5 bases and the J gene lost 5 bases, with 12 bases spanning the gap. The CDR3 coding sequence is TGTGCCAGCAGTCTCCGCCCGGGGGAGACCCAGTACTTC. Translated: CASSLRPGETQYF.

This clonotype appeared many times. The chain recombines TRBV7-2 with TRBJ2-3; 7 positions match TRBD1. J was trimmed by 0 bases and V by 6 bases; bases with no gene match: 6. Germline V lookup: CDR1 SGHTA, CDR2 FQGNSA. This CDR3 comprises 15 residues. CDR3 in amino acids: CASREDRISTDTQYF. The CDR3 coding sequence is TGTGCCAGCAGAGAGGACAGGATTAGCACAGATACGCAGTATTTT.

Many counts were recorded for this clonotype. The chain carries TRBV18 and TRBJ2-5; 10 bases agree with TRBD2. This CDR3 has 14 residues. Germline V gene lookup returns CDR1 KGHSH and CDR2 LQKENI. Trimming removed 3 bases from V and 3 bases from J; junction bases left unmatched: 1. Here the CDR3 DNA reads TGTGCCAGCTCACCCGGGACTAGCGAAGAGACCCAGTACTTC. This encodes CASSPGTSEETQYF.

There are a few counts of this clonotype. The rearrangement uses TRBV3-1 and TRBJ2-7; 9 nucleotides align to TRBD2. CDR3 size: 15 residues. The junction had 5 bases not matched to a gene; V was cut back by 0 bases and J by 5 bases. Germline V gives CDR1 LGHDT, CDR2 YNNKEL (reference sequence). CDR3 in DNA: TGTGCCAGCAGCCAAGATTGGACTAGCGTCAACGAGCAGTACTTC. Encoded protein: CASSQDWTSVNEQYF.

V gene TRBV9 combines with J gene TRBJ2-1; 12 bases align to TRBD2. CDR1 and CDR2 (germline): SGDLS, YYNGEE. V lost 4 bases and J lost 4; bases outside the gene matches: 6. The CDR3 totals 16 residues. The CDR3 bases are TGTGCCAGCAGCCTACCCGGGACTAGCGGGTACAATGAGCAGTTCTTC. Encoded protein: CASSLPGTSGYNEQFF.

J is TRBJ2-3 and V is TRBV4-1, with D possibly TRBD2 on 5 matching bases. The CDR3 totals 17 residues. Germline V gives CDR1 MGHRA, CDR2 YSYEKL. Trimming removed 0 bases from V and 0 bases from J, with 13 bases in between. This chain's CDR3 is CASSQDDSGSSTDTQYF. CDR3 in DNA: TGCGCCAGCAGCCAAGATGATTCGGGGTCTAGCACAGATACGCAGTATTTT.

This chain connects TRBV29-1 to TRBJ2-2; D is unresolved. Per germline, CDR1 SQVTM and CDR2 ANQGSEA. The CDR3 sequence is 12 residues long. Between the trimmed V and J ends, which lost 4 bases and 1 base, there was a span of 4 bases. CDR3 amino acids: CSVAKNTGELFF. CDR3 DNA sequence: TGCAGCGTTGCGAAGAACACCGGGGAGCTGTTTTTT.

This clonotype was detected a few times. The genes are TRBV20-1 and TRBJ2-7, with TRBD1 as a possible D gene (5 bases). Trimming took 1 base from V and 6 from J, leaving 10 bases between them. This CDR3 is 12 amino acids long. Germline assignment: CDR1 DFQATT and CDR2 SNEGSKA (reference sequence). CDR3: CSARVSGREQYF. Here the CDR3 DNA reads TGCAGTGCTAGAGTTTCAGGGCGCGAGCAGTACTTC.

Comment on this clonotype: Mismatch with germline at one junction end may stem from a read error. The chain employs TRBV20-1 and TRBJ2-4; D gene unclear. The CDR3 consists of 14 residues. Germline CDR1 reads DFQATT; CDR2 reads SNEGSKA (reference sequence). In nucleotides, the CDR3 is TGCGGTGCTAACCCGGGTTCAGCCAAAAACATTCAGTACTTC. It yields the protein CGANPGSAKNIQYF.

This clonotype has more than one count but fewer than ten. The chain links TRBV5-1 to TRBJ2-7; 9 bases fit TRBD1. The J segment lost 2 bases and the V segment lost 3 bases, leaving 6 bases of the junction unmatched. Germline V gene sequence: CDR1 SGHRS, CDR2 YFSETQ. The CDR3 runs 15 residues. Here the CDR3 reads CASSSRQGDTYEQYF. The CDR3 bases are TGCGCCAGCAGCTCCCGACAGGGGGACACCTACGAGCAGTACTTC.

The chain links TRBV29-1 to TRBJ2-7, with a tentative D call TRBD1 (5 bases). V was clipped by 3 bases and J by 5 bases, with 14 bases between them. CDR3 length: 13 amino acids. Germline loops: CDR1 SQVTM, CDR2 ANQGSEA. The CDR3 reads CSVDLPTVNEQYF. The CDR3 bases are TGCAGCGTTGATTTACCGACAGTTAACGAGCAGTACTTC.

In its sample, this clonotype was seen many times. V is TRBV7-2 and J is TRBJ2-1; D may match TRBD1 or TRBD2 (5 bases each). The CDR3 is 17 residues long. Trimming pared 1 base from V and 5 bases from J, leaving 18 bases between. Germline V gene data show CDR1 as SGHTA and CDR2 as FQGNSA. Here the CDR3 reads CASSLVTASGPHNEQFF. The CDR3 bases are TGTGCCAGCAGCTTAGTTACCGCCTCGGGGCCTCACAATGAGCAGTTCTTC.

This clonotype was seen at least ten times. The CDR3 DNA sequence: TGTGCCGGGAATGGAGGGTTAACTGAAGCTTTCTTT. Translating it yields CAGNGGLTEAFF. The chain is built from TRBV30 and TRBJ1-1, with D unresolved. The CDR3 length is 12 residues. Germline CDR1 is GTSNPN and CDR2 is SVGIG (reference sequence). V gave up 8 bases and J gave up 5 bases, with 15 bases separating them. Filled out from reference TRBV30 and TRBJ1-1, the complete variable domain reads SQTIHQWPATLVQPVGSPLSLECTVEGTSNPNLYWYRQAAGRGLQLLFYSVGIGQISSEVPQNLSASRPQDRQFILSSKKLLLSDSGFYLCAGNGGLTEAFFGQGTRLTVV.

As for this clonotype: A far more abundant clone sits one base away, making this likely a read error. The chain links TRBV2 to TRBJ1-1, with D perhaps matching TRBD1 (6 bases). This CDR3 has 16 residues. Germline lookup yields CDR1 SNHLY and CDR2 FYNNEI. V gave up 6 bases and J gave up 2 bases, with 19 bases separating them. CDR3 in DNA: TGTGCCAGCAGCTTAATGGGGGCAGGGGCTAACACTGAAGCTTTCTTT. This gives the protein CASSLMGAGANTEAFF.

This sequence joins TRBV9 and TRBJ1-3; 7 nucleotides match TRBD1. CDR1 and CDR2 (germline): SGDLS, YYNGEE. V shed 4 bases and J 4 bases; nucleotides not matched to a gene: 2. The CDR3 length is 13 residues. CDR3 sequence: CASSQDRGNTIYF. As DNA, the CDR3 is TGTGCCAGCAGCCAGGACAGGGGAAACACCATATATTTT.

Worth noting for this clonotype: A much larger clone differs from this one at a single base, so this may be a read error. V is TRBV6-2 or TRBV6-3 and J is TRBJ1-2, with D hard to call. The CDR3 loop spans 17 amino acids. The V gene's germline CDR1 is MNHEY and CDR2 SVGEGT. The DNA of the CDR3 is TGTGCCAGCAGTCTCACACCCCAAAGGCAATACGGCTATGTCTACACCTTC. Protein product: CASSLTPQRQYGYVYTF.

This clonotype was seen a handful of times. The chain is built from TRBV10-1 and TRBJ2-1; 13 bases are shared with TRBD2. Germline values: CDR1 WNHNN, CDR2 SYGVQD (reference sequence). The CDR3 has 14 amino acids. Unmatched junction bases numbered 4, after V lost 6 bases and J lost 8 bases. In nucleotides, the CDR3 is TGCGCCAGCAGAGGGACTAGCGGGACGCATGAGCAGTTCTTC. It specifies CASRGTSGTHEQFF.

V gene TRBV12-5 combines with J gene TRBJ1-2; maybe TRBD1 (5 bases). Germline CDR1 is LGHNT and CDR2 is FRNRAP. Trimming shortened V by 0 bases and J by 4 bases, and 9 bases separated the two germline ends. The CDR3 runs to 14 residues. CDR3 sequence reads: CASGLVPGPYGYTF. The CDR3 nucleotides read TGTGCTAGTGGTTTGGTACCGGGGCCCTATGGCTACACCTTC.

Ten or more counts support this clonotype. The genes are TRBV7-9 and TRBJ2-1, with 7 bases identical to TRBD1. CDR1 and CDR2 from the germline V gene are SEHNR and FQNEAQ (reference sequence). The CDR3 consists of 15 residues. Trimming cost V 5 bases and J 7 bases; bases outside gene matches: 11. The chain's CDR3 is CASSKEGAGKNEQFF. In nucleotides, the CDR3 is TGTGCCAGCAGCAAAGAGGGGGCTGGTAAGAATGAGCAGTTCTTC.

This clonotype was detected many times. The chain joins TRBV27 to TRBJ2-2; perhaps D is TRBD1 or TRBD2 (6 bases each). With 0 bases removed from V and 3 bases from J, the gap between germline ends came to 11 bases. CDR1 MNHEY and CDR2 SMNVEV come from the germline V gene (reference sequence). The length of the CDR3 is 16 residues. As DNA, the CDR3 is TGTGCCAGCAGTTTATCTGCCGGGGGCGACACCGGGGAGCTGTTTTTT. It translates to CASSLSAGGDTGELFF.

In this sample, this clonotype turned up a few times. Sequence at one end of the junction differs from germline and may be a read error. V usage is TRBV12-3 or TRBV12-4 and J usage is TRBJ2-1, with D perhaps matching TRBD2 (6 bases). The CDR3 has 15 amino acids. CDR3 region: CASRGRTGSYNEQFF. CDR3 coding DNA: TGTGCCAGCAGGGGGAGGACCGGCTCCTACAATGAGCAATTCTTC.

This clonotype came up many times. This chain joins TRBV10-2 and TRBJ2-1, with a weak D call TRBD2 (6 bases). The ends were cut back, 1 base at V and 0 bases at J, with 13 bases in the middle. The CDR3 length is 17 residues. Germline assignment: CDR1 WSHSY and CDR2 SAAADI. The CDR3 nucleotides read TGCGCCAGCAGTGAGTTGGGTGGGGGGAGCTCCTACAATGAGCAGTTCTTC. It translates to CASSELGGGSSYNEQFF.

Turning to this clonotype: Being one base from a much bigger clone, this may be a read error. The V gene is TRBV28, the J gene TRBJ2-7, with D hard to call. Germline V CDR1 and CDR2: MDHEN, SYDVKM. This CDR3 has 18 amino acids. CDR3 in amino acids: CPSSLSRLGSRQSYEQYF. CDR3 nucleotides: TGTCCCAGCAGTTTATCCCGCCTGGGGTCCCGGCAATCCTACGAGCAGTACTTC.

The chain links TRBV6-1 to TRBJ2-7; tentatively, D is TRBD1 (5 bases). This CDR3 is built from 15 residues. V was shortened by 8 bases and J by 3 bases, with 20 bases between the two germline ends. Germline V gives CDR1 MNHNS, CDR2 SASEGT. For the CDR3, the DNA is TGTGCCAGCGGGGCCGCGTCGACAGCTAGCTACGAGCAGTACTTC. Amino acids: CASGAASTASYEQYF.

This clonotype came up a few times. The rearrangement uses TRBV7-9 and TRBJ1-2; D remains unclear. V lost 4 bases, J lost 7 bases, and 22 bases lay in between. Looked up from germline, CDR1 is SEHNR and CDR2 is FQNEAQ (reference sequence). This CDR3 region has 16 residues. Written as DNA, the CDR3 is TGTGCCAGCAGCTCCGGTGGTTGGCAGTCGAGGAGTGGCTACACCTTC. The encoded protein is CASSSGGWQSRSGYTF.